Each of the 23 T cell receptor beta chains below was sequenced from the same sample in a study of T cell repertoires in cytomegalovirus infection. MiXCR, run by TCRdb on the reads, gives a single entry per CDR3 protein. The sample contains over 100,000 distinct CDR3 sequences, 10% of which appear only once. These receptors have no known antigen. The sample was PBMCs, sequenced either directly or after in vitro stimulation (not recorded which). Receptors were obtained from a human donor in good health (CMV status not recorded). Some clones in this sample may be carry-over from other donors' samples.

Ten or more counts support this clonotype. This chain's CDR3 is CASSAGRANTEAFF. Here the CDR3 DNA reads TGTGCCAGCAGCGCGGGCAGGGCGAACACTGAAGCTTTCTTT. This chain joins TRBV7-9 and TRBJ1-1; D might be TRBD1 (5 bases). The CDR3 extends over 14 amino acids. The germline V gene has CDR1 SEHNR and CDR2 FQNEAQ (reference sequence). V was clipped by 5 bases and J by 1 base, with 11 bases between them.

The chain couples TRBV7-2 to TRBJ2-5; D might be TRBD2 (5 bases). Germline V CDR1 and CDR2: SGHTA, FQGNSA. This CDR3 region has 14 residues. Trimming took off 5 bases at V and 6 bases at J, with 16 bases between the two ends. CDR3 DNA sequence: TGTGCCAGCAGCCTAGGACTGGGCCTACAGACCCAGTACTTC. Translation gives CASSLGLGLQTQYF. The full variable domain, with the rest looked up from reference TRBV7-2 and TRBJ2-5, is GAGVSQSPSNKVTEKGKDVELRCDPISGHTALYWYRQSLGQGLEFLIYFQGNSAPDKSGLPSDRFSAERTGGSVSTLTIQRTQQEDSAVYLCASSLGLGLQTQYFGPGTRLLVL.

This clonotype has at least ten counts. The chain recombines TRBV4-1 with TRBJ2-5; tentative D call: TRBD2 (6 bases). V dropped 1 base and J dropped 6 bases, with 18 bases sitting between them. The CDR3 is 16 residues long. Germline V gene sequence: CDR1 MGHRA, CDR2 YSYEKL. CDR3 residues: CASSQAGAGPFQTQYF. CDR3 nucleotides: TGCGCCAGCAGCCAAGCTGGGGCGGGGCCCTTTCAGACCCAGTACTTC.

This clonotype was seen at least ten times. The gene calls are TRBV28 and TRBJ1-1, with D possibly being TRBD1 (6 bases). The CDR3 loop spans 14 amino acids. In germline, CDR1 is MDHEN, CDR2 SYDVKM. Deletions cut 8 bases from V and 4 bases from J, with 17 bases between. The CDR3 protein is CASFSRGRRTEAFF. DNA for the CDR3: TGTGCCAGCTTCAGCAGGGGTAGGCGCACTGAAGCTTTCTTT.

The rearrangement links TRBV10-3 to TRBJ2-3; D is unclear. Trimming cost V 3 bases and J 1 base, with 11 bases left between them. The CDR3 consists of 15 residues. The germline V gene has CDR1 ENHRY and CDR2 SYGVKD. The CDR3, as DNA: TGTGCCATCAGTGAATCCGATAGGGGCACAGATACGCAGTATTTT. It yields the protein CAISESDRGTDTQYF.

The rearrangement links TRBV4-2 to TRBJ2-1; 8 bases match TRBD1. J was trimmed by 4 bases and V by 3 bases; bases with no gene match: 8. There are 16 residues in the CDR3. Germline-derived CDR1 and CDR2 are LGHNA and YNFKEQ. The CDR3 DNA sequence: TGTGCCAGCAGCCAGGAGACAGGGGTCCCTTACAATGAGCAGTTCTTC. This sequence encodes CASSQETGVPYNEQFF.

The CDR3 DNA is TGTGCCAGCAGTTACTCGGGACAGGGGACGGAGCAGTACTTC. Its protein product is CASSYSGQGTEQYF. V and J are TRBV6-6 and TRBJ2-7; 10 positions agree with TRBD1. The CDR3 covers 14 residues. Germline V lookup: CDR1 MNHNY, CDR2 SVGAGI (reference sequence). Unmatched junction bases numbered 3, after V lost 0 bases and J lost 7 bases.

The chain links TRBV6-6 to TRBJ2-5, with 7 bases matching TRBD2. Looked up from germline, CDR1 is MNHNY and CDR2 is SVGAGI (reference sequence). Losses at the gene ends were 4 bases for V and 5 bases for J; bases not matched to a gene: 7. This CDR3 is built from 14 residues. CDR3: CASSFAGEGETQYF. The DNA for the CDR3 is TGTGCCAGCAGTTTTGCGGGAGAGGGTGAGACCCAGTACTTC.

This chain uses TRBV5-1 with TRBJ2-1; 8 nucleotides align to TRBD2. This CDR3 spans 15 amino acids. The V gene end was trimmed by 3 bases and the J gene end by 3 bases; junction bases not matched to a gene: 5. CDR1 and CDR2 (germline): SGHRS, YFSETQ. CDR3 coding DNA: TGCGCCAGCAGCTCGGGGGGGGGGTTCTACAATGAGCAGTTCTTC. Encoded protein: CASSSGGGFYNEQFF.

This clonotype was seen more than once but under ten times. The gene calls are TRBV7-2 and TRBJ2-1, with D perhaps TRBD1 or TRBD2 (7 bases each). The V gene's germline CDR1 is SGHTA and CDR2 FQGNSA. With 5 bases removed from V and 10 bases from J, the gap between germline ends came to 21 bases. This CDR3 has 15 residues. The CDR3 region is CASSLDRPSGGEQFF. DNA for the CDR3: TGTGCCAGCAGCCTGGACAGGCCTAGCGGAGGGGAGCAGTTCTTC.

This clonotype has a count of ten or more. The chain carries TRBV7-2 and TRBJ2-7; 10 bases are shared with TRBD2. Unmatched junction bases numbered 11, after V lost 4 bases and J lost 5 bases. CDR1 is SGHTA and CDR2 is FQGNSA in the germline V gene. CDR3 length: 16 residues. The CDR3 sequence is CASSSPQSGRANEQYF. CDR3 coding DNA: TGTGCCAGCAGCTCCCCCCAGAGCGGGAGGGCCAACGAGCAGTACTTC. Looking up the rest from reference TRBV7-2 and TRBJ2-7 gives the full variable domain: GAGVSQSPSNKVTEKGKDVELRCDPISGHTALYWYRQSLGQGLEFLIYFQGNSAPDKSGLPSDRFSAERTGGSVSTLTIQRTQQEDSAVYLCASSSPQSGRANEQYFGPGTRLTVT.

This clonotype was counted only a few times. The chain uses TRBV28 and TRBJ1-1; no definite D call. The germline CDR1 and CDR2 sequences are MDHEN and SYDVKM. The V gene lost 3 bases and the J gene lost 4 bases, with 3 bases spanning the gap. This CDR3 contains 11 residues. CDR3 in DNA: TGTGCCAGCAGTTTGACCACTGAAGCTTTCTTT. Protein: CASSLTTEAFF. Combining the CDR3 with reference TRBV28 and TRBJ1-1 gives the whole variable domain DVKVTQSSRYLVKRTGEKVFLECVQDMDHENMFWYRQDPGLGLRLIYFSYDVKMKEKGDIPEGYSVSREKKERFSLILESASTNQTSMYLCASSLTTEAFFGQGTRLTVV.

In its sample, this clonotype was seen many times. This rearrangement joins TRBV12-3 or TRBV12-4 to TRBJ2-2, with D uncertain. The CDR3 extends over 14 amino acids. With 3 bases removed from V and 2 bases from J, the gap between germline ends came to 7 bases. CDR3 region: CASSFRENTGELFF. For the CDR3, the DNA is TGTGCCAGCAGTTTTAGAGAAAACACCGGGGAGCTGTTTTTT.

This clonotype was observed a handful of times. The rearrangement joins TRBV6-1 to TRBJ2-1; a possible D gene is TRBD2 (5 bases). CDR1 and CDR2 (germline): MNHNS, SASEGT. The length of the CDR3 is 14 residues. Trimming removed 7 bases from V and 3 bases from J, with 13 bases in between. The CDR3 spells CASTRVPFYNEQFF. The CDR3 DNA reads as TGTGCCAGCACGAGGGTCCCCTTCTACAATGAGCAGTTCTTC.

This clonotype turned up a few times. J is TRBJ1-5 and V is TRBV6-2 or TRBV6-3, with D unclear. The V end lost 5 bases, the J end lost 4 bases, and 9 bases lay between the germline ends. Per the germline V gene, CDR1 is MNHEY and CDR2 is SVGEGT. This CDR3 has 13 amino acids. The CDR3 nucleotides are TGTGCCAGCAGTGACGACTGGAATCAGCCCCAGCATTTT. Translation gives CASSDDWNQPQHF.

This clonotype was picked up many times. V gene TRBV12-3 or TRBV12-4 combines with J gene TRBJ1-6; D is uncertain. V was cut by 2 bases and J by 10 bases, with 9 bases left in between. This CDR3 has 13 residues. As DNA, the CDR3 is TGTGCCAGCAGTTTAACGGGGAACTCACCCCTCCACTTT. This encodes CASSLTGNSPLHF.

On this clonotype itself: This may be a read error, as it is one base from a much larger clone. The chain links TRBV7-2 to TRBJ1-1; a weak D match, TRBD1 (6 bases). Looked up from germline, CDR1 is SGHTA and CDR2 is FQGNSA. CDR3 size: 15 residues. Here the CDR3 DNA reads TGTGCCAGCAGTCTAGGGGGGAGGATTGGCACTGAAGCTCTCTTT. Its protein is CASSLGGRIGTEALF.

This clonotype was seen a handful of times. The chain uses TRBV28 and TRBJ1-2; TRBD1 agrees at 10 bases. V lost 6 bases, J lost 8 bases, and 6 bases stayed unmatched. This CDR3 region has 13 residues. Per the germline V gene, CDR1 is MDHEN and CDR2 is SYDVKM. CDR3 protein: CASSSRQGAGYTF. The DNA of the CDR3 is TGTGCCAGCAGCTCCCGACAGGGGGCCGGCTACACCTTC.

In this sample, this clonotype turned up many times. The V call is TRBV12-3 or TRBV12-4, the J call TRBJ2-7; maybe TRBD2 (6 bases). Trimming removed 1 base from V and 6 bases from J, with 10 bases in between. The CDR3 contains 13 residues. The CDR3 nucleotides are TGTGCCAGCAGTTTAGGTGGGACTTCCGAGCAGTACTTC. It yields the protein CASSLGGTSEQYF.

This chain connects TRBV7-9 to TRBJ1-1, with D hard to call. From germline, CDR1 is SEHNR and CDR2 FQNEAQ (reference sequence). Trimming cost V 0 bases and J 9 bases, with 8 bases left between them. The length of the CDR3 is 12 residues. CDR3 in amino acids: CASSLAGSQAFF. CDR3 bases: TGTGCCAGCAGCTTAGCCGGCAGCCAAGCTTTCTTT.

Here the CDR3 DNA reads TGTGCTAGTGGTTTAGGGGCAGCCTCCTACGAGCAGTACGTC. Protein: CASGLGAASYEQYV. This chain uses TRBV12-5 with TRBJ2-7, with a weak D call TRBD1 (5 bases). Germline V CDR1 and CDR2: LGHNT, FRNRAP. CDR3 size: 14 residues. V was cut by 3 bases and J by 0 bases, with 9 bases left in between.

This chain joins TRBV4-1 and TRBJ1-1; D may be TRBD1 (6 bases). The germline CDR1 and CDR2 sequences are MGHRA and YSYEKL. V was shortened by 4 bases and J by 0 bases, with 12 bases between the two germline ends. This CDR3 contains 15 residues. The CDR3 DNA reads as TGCGCCAGCAGCCTACAGGGCCCTATGAACACTGAAGCTTTCTTT. Encoded protein: CASSLQGPMNTEAFF.

With respect to this clonotype: One end of the junction does not line up with germline, which may come from a read error. This sequence joins TRBV4-1 and TRBJ2-7, with 9 bases lining up with TRBD1. Germline CDR1 MGHRA, CDR2 YSYEKL. This CDR3 has 18 residues. This CDR3 is CASSQEMGQGLTSYEQYF. CDR3 nucleotides: TGTGCCAGCAGCCAAGAAATGGGACAGGGATTAACCTCCTACGAGCAGTACTTC.